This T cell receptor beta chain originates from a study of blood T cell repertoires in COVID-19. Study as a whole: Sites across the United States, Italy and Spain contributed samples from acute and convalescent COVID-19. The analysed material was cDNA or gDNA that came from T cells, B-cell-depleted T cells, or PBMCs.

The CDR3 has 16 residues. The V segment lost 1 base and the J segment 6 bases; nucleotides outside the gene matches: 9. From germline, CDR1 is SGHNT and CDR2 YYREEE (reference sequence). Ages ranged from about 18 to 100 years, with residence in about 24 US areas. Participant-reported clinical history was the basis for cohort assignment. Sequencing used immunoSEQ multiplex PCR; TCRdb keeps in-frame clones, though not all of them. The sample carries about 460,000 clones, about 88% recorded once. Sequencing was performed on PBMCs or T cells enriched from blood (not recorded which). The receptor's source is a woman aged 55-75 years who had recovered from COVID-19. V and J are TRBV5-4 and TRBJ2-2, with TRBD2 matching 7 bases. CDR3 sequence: CASSLSRARESGELFF. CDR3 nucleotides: TGTGCCAGCAGCTTGAGCCGGGCGCGGGAGTCCGGGGAGCTGTTTTTT.